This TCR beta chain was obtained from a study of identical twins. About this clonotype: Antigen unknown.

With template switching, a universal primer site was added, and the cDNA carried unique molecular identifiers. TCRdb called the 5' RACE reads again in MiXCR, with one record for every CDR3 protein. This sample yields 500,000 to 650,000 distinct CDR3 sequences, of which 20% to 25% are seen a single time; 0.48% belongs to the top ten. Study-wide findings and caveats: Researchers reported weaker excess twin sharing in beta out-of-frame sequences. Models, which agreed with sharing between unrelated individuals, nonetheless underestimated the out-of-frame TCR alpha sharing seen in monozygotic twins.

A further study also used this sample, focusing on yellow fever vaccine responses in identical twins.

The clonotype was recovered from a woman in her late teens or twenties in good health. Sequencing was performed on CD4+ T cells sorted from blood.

CDR3 bases: TGTGCCAGCAGTTTTCCCGGGGCGGGTGTTGGTGAAAAACTGTTTTTT. It encodes CASSFPGAGVGEKLFF. V gene TRBV28 combines with J gene TRBJ1-4, with D possibly TRBD1 on 5 matching bases. The CDR3 has 16 residues. Per germline, CDR1 MDHEN and CDR2 SYDVKM. Trimming removed 3 bases at V and 7 bases at J, with 18 bases between.